This entry lists 15 T cell receptor beta chains sequenced from one sample in a study of cytomegalovirus exposure and HLA in healthy donors. PCR used 60 Vbeta primers and 13 Jbeta primers. Some clones are missing from TCRdb's copy, which holds only in-frame ones; the method was immunoSEQ multiplex PCR. The sample lists more than 110,000 clones; 76% were seen once. Sequencing was done on a sample of PBMCs. The receptors derive from a man in his late teens or twenties in good health and CMV-seronegative.

The chain couples TRBV5-1 to TRBJ2-5, with D possibly TRBD1 on 6 matching bases. The germline V gene encodes CDR1 SGHRS and CDR2 YFSETQ. The CDR3 runs to 16 residues. Trimming removed 4 bases at V and 4 bases at J, with 20 bases between. The CDR3 coding sequence is TGCGCCAGCAGCCCCCGGGGTGGGGGCGCCAGAGAGACCCAGTACTTC. This sequence encodes CASSPRGGGARETQYF.

The gene calls are TRBV30 and TRBJ1-2, with D uncertain. The V end was cut by 5 bases, the J end by 1 base, with 5 bases between. This CDR3 has 11 residues. Germline V gene lookup returns CDR1 GTSNPN and CDR2 SVGIG (reference sequence). CDR3 nucleotides: TGTGCCTGGGAGTTTAACTATGGCTACACCTTC. Its translation: CAWEFNYGYTF.

In nucleotides, the CDR3 is TGTGCCAGCAGGAGGGCTGAAAACTACGAGCAGTACTTC. The encoded protein is CASRRAENYEQYF. The genes are TRBV13 and TRBJ2-7; D possibly corresponds to TRBD2 (5 bases). Germline-derived CDR1 and CDR2 are PRHDT and FYEKMQ (reference sequence). With 6 bases removed from V and 3 bases from J, the gap between germline ends came to 12 bases. There are 13 residues in the CDR3.

The V and J genes are TRBV9 and TRBJ1-1; 7 nucleotides line up with TRBD1. Germline-derived CDR1 and CDR2 are SGDLS and YYNGEE. The J segment lost 4 bases and the V segment lost 3 bases, leaving 9 bases of the junction unmatched. The CDR3 covers 15 residues. The CDR3, as DNA: TGTGCCAGCAGCGGCCGACAGGGAGAGGGCACTGAAGCTTTCTTT. It codes for CASSGRQGEGTEAFF.

This chain joins TRBV18 and TRBJ2-3; D remains unclear. CDR1 and CDR2 (germline): KGHSH, LQKENI. Trimming took 1 base from V and 5 from J, leaving 7 bases between them. The CDR3 runs to 13 residues. The CDR3 DNA is TGTGCCAGCTCACCACAGTTAGAAGATACGCAGTATTTT. It codes for CASSPQLEDTQYF. Filled out from reference TRBV18 and TRBJ2-3, the complete variable domain reads NAGVMQNPRHLVRRRGQEARLRCSPMKGHSHVYWYRQLPEEGLKFMVYLQKENIIDESGMPKERFSAEFPKEGPSILRIQQVVRGDSAAYFCASSPQLEDTQYFGPGTRLTVL.

The rearrangement joins TRBV28 to TRBJ2-7; TRBD2 aligns across 8 bases. CDR3 length equals 15 residues. Trimming took 4 bases from V and 0 from J; bases not matched to a gene: 5. CDR1 is MDHEN and CDR2 is SYDVKM in the germline V gene. The CDR3, as DNA: TGTGCCAGCAGTTCTTTAGCGGGGTTCTCCTACGAGCAGTACTTC. This codes for CASSSLAGFSYEQYF.

This sequence joins TRBV11-3 and TRBJ2-5, with TRBD1 matching 8 bases. V was clipped by 5 bases and J by 5 bases; unmatched bases: 7. The CDR3 spans 14 residues. Germline lookup yields CDR1 SGHNT and CDR2 YENEEA. CDR3: CASSEDRGSETQYF. The CDR3 DNA is TGTGCCAGCAGCGAAGACAGGGGATCGGAGACCCAGTACTTC.

The chain has TRBV19 and TRBJ2-5; TRBD2 aligns across 14 bases. V was clipped by 10 bases and J by 5 bases; unmatched bases: 12. Germline loops: CDR1 LNHDA, CDR2 SQIVND (reference sequence). This CDR3 spans 16 amino acids. CDR3 protein: CATGTSGSPGVETQYF. DNA for the CDR3: TGTGCCACCGGGACTAGCGGGAGCCCCGGGGTGGAGACCCAGTACTTC.

This chain uses TRBV19 with TRBJ1-2, with a possible D match to TRBD1 (6 bases). Trimming cost V 0 bases and J 8 bases, with 13 bases left between them. Per the germline V gene, CDR1 is LNHDA and CDR2 is SQIVND (reference sequence). The CDR3 has 14 residues. The CDR3 DNA sequence: TGTGCCAGTAGTATAGATCGACAGGTGGGGGGCTACACCTTC. Its protein is CASSIDRQVGGYTF.

The chain combines TRBV5-4 with TRBJ2-7; 8 bases match TRBD2. V shed 4 bases, J shed 1 base, and the junction held 7 bases outside the gene matches. The CDR3 has 15 residues. Per the germline V gene, CDR1 is SGHNT and CDR2 is YYREEE (reference sequence). The DNA for the CDR3 is TGTGCCAGCAGCCCGGGGGGGATGAGTTCCTACGAGCAGTACTTC. It yields the protein CASSPGGMSSYEQYF.

The table lists this clone with a few counts. The CDR3 DNA follows: TGTGCCAGCAGCTCCCCCACAGGGGAAGCTTTCTTT. It specifies CASSSPTGEAFF. This chain uses TRBV7-6 with TRBJ1-1, with D possibly matching TRBD1 (6 bases). Germline-derived CDR1 and CDR2 are SGHVS and FNYEAQ. This CDR3 spans 12 amino acids. V was clipped by 4 bases and J by 8 bases, with 11 bases between them.

This clone was recorded only once. The chain couples TRBV5-4 to TRBJ2-2; 7 bases agree with TRBD2. Trimming removed 5 bases from V and 6 bases from J; junction bases left unmatched: 10. The length of the CDR3 is 15 residues. Germline CDR1 reads SGHNT; CDR2 reads YYREEE (reference sequence). The CDR3 sequence is CASSNKLGGAGELFF. In DNA, the CDR3 is TGTGCCAGCAGTAATAAACTGGGAGGGGCCGGGGAGCTGTTTTTT. Full variable domain (missing parts from reference TRBV5-4 and TRBJ2-2): ETGVTQSPTHLIKTRGQQVTLRCSSQSGHNTVSWYQQALGQGPQFIFQYYREEENGRGNFPPRFSGLQFPNYSSELNVNALELDDSALYLCASSNKLGGAGELFFGEGSRLTVL.

The rearrangement joins TRBV15 to TRBJ2-1, with D maybe TRBD2 (7 bases). There are 18 residues in the CDR3. Germline V gene lookup returns CDR1 LNHNV and CDR2 YYDKDF (reference sequence). Deletions cut 5 bases from V and 5 bases from J, with 25 bases between. The chain's CDR3 is CATSFRGGAGAGHNEQFF. DNA of the CDR3: TGTGCCACCAGCTTCAGGGGCGGGGCGGGAGCGGGTCACAATGAGCAGTTCTTC. Complete variable domain (other parts from reference TRBV15 and TRBJ2-1): DAMVIQNPRYQVTQFGKPVTLSCSQTLNHNVMYWYQQKSSQAPKLLFHYYDKDFNNEADTPDNFQSRRPNTSFCFLDIRSPGLGDTAMYLCATSFRGGAGAGHNEQFFGPGTRLTVL.

V is TRBV7-9 and J is TRBJ2-2; D uncertain. Germline CDR1 and CDR2: SEHNR and FQNEAQ (reference sequence). This CDR3 comprises 14 residues. V lost 5 bases and J 7 bases, leaving 14 bases between the germline ends. The CDR3 region is CASSRLGGGGELFF. CDR3 bases: TGTGCCAGCAGCCGTCTCGGTGGCGGCGGGGAGCTGTTTTTT.

In its sample, this clone was seen a few times. This chain links TRBV5-1 with TRBJ1-4; D remains ambiguous. Germline lookup yields CDR1 SGHRS and CDR2 YFSETQ. Trimming took 3 bases from V and 0 from J, leaving 9 bases between them. The CDR3 covers 15 residues. The DNA for the CDR3 is TGCGCCAGCAGCTATGGCAGGCCAACTAATGAAAAACTGTTTTTT. Encoded protein: CASSYGRPTNEKLFF.